This TCR beta chain was identified in a study of OX40 agonist ivuxolimab in advanced cancers. On the study more broadly: While on treatment, patients had intravenous ivuxolimab at 0.01 to 10 mg/kg every 2 weeks. Males comprised 70% to 85% of the group, whose mean age was about 62 years (range about 23 to 80).

As for this clone: Its antigen is currently unknown.

This CDR3 is built from 14 residues. The V gene end was trimmed by 2 bases and the J gene end by 3 bases; junction bases not matched to a gene: 4. Germline V lookup: CDR1 LGHNA, CDR2 YSLEER. Sequencing was performed with immunoSEQ multiplex PCR; in TCRdb, only in-frame clones are kept and a portion is missing. Among tens of thousands of clones listed, around 86% were seen once. Study-wide results and limits: By week 6 at 0.1 to 3.0 mg/kg, blood CD4+ and CD8+ T cells had expanded clonally. Some patients without response likewise showed low normalized clonal expansion.

The source was CD4+ or CD8+ T cells sorted from blood, collected in a trial of the OX40 agonist ivuxolimab. The origin of this receptor is an adult with an advanced solid tumor such as melanoma, head and neck, liver or kidney cancer. V gene TRBV4-3 combines with J gene TRBJ2-7, with 7 bases identical to TRBD1. Written as DNA, the CDR3 is TGCGCCAGCAGCCAACGACAGGGCCGCTACGAGCAGTACTTC. Encoded protein: CASSQRQGRYEQYF.